A selection of T cell receptor beta chains follows, all from one sample in a study of stem cell transplantation in POMP-related autoinflammatory disease. Using immunoSEQ multiplex PCR, the repertoire was profiled, and TCRdb retains in-frame clones only, with some absent. The sample holds over 25,000 clones, 80% to 90% seen once. The material sequenced was CD4+ T cells from PBMCs, taken before stem cell transplantation. These TCRs come from a human donor with POMP-related autoinflammation and immune dysregulation (PRAID). CDR3s include the opening cysteine and the closing phenylalanine or tryptophan. A D gene is named only where the DNA matches it firmly. Some rows have no size entry. The others give once, few or many, or a class for an expanded clone.

TRBJ1-1,TRBV11-2,NA,NA,TGTGCCAGCAGTTACTACTTGGGCACTGAAGCTTTCTTT,CASSYYLGTEAFF
TRBJ1-5,TRBV15,NA,medium-sized,TGTGCCACCAGCAGAGGTGGTGGGGGGAGCAATCAGCCCCAGCATTTT,CATSRGGGGSNQPQHF
TRBJ2-7,TRBV9,NA,NA,TGTGCCAGCAGCGTAGGACCTCAGGGGGGGTACCCTGGCGAGCAGTACTTC,CASSVGPQGGYPGEQYF
TRBJ1-2,TRBV5-4,NA,NA,TGTGCCAGCAGCTATAGAACCTTTAACTATGGCTACACCTTC,CASSYRTFNYGYTF
TRBJ2-1,TRBV18,NA,once,TGTGCCAGCTCTCCGAGCCGGGGCAATGAGCAGTTCTTC,CASSPSRGNEQFF
TRBJ1-1,TRBV5-1,NA,NA,TGCGCCAGCAGCTTAATGTTGAACACTGAAGCTTTCTTT,CASSLMLNTEAFF
TRBJ2-3,TRBV5-8,NA,NA,TGTGCCAGCAGCTTGGGAGGGACGGGTACAGATACGCAGTATTTT,CASSLGGTGTDTQYF
TRBJ1-4,TRBV28,TRBD1,once,TGTGCCAGCAGTGCAGGGGGTGCAACTAATGAAAAACTGTTTTTT,CASSAGGATNEKLFF
TRBJ1-1,TRBV29-1,NA,NA,TGCAGCGTTGTGGACGGAAAAGCTTTCTTT,CSVVDGKAFF
TRBJ2-2,TRBV7-9,TRBD2,NA,TGTGCCAGCAGCCCTCCAGGACTAGCGGGAGTCACCGGGGAGCTGTTTTTT,CASSPPGLAGVTGELFF
TRBJ1-2,TRBV5-1,TRBD1,NA,TGCGCCAGCAGCTTGATACCGGGACAGTTTGACTATGGCTACACCTTC,CASSLIPGQFDYGYTF
TRBJ2-2,TRBV7-3,NA,few,TGTGCCAGCAGCTTAACGGCACGATCCGGGGAGCTGTTTTTT,CASSLTARSGELFF
TRBJ1-3,TRBV5-1,NA,NA,TGCGCCAGCAGCCCCGACAGTCACCCTGGAAACACCATATATTTT,CASSPDSHPGNTIYF
TRBJ2-1,TRBV9,TRBD2,NA,TGTGCCAGCAGCGTTACCGCGGGAGGGCCGGATGAGCAGTTCTTC,CASSVTAGGPDEQFF
TRBJ1-1,TRBV19,TRBD1,once,TGTGCCAGTAGTAAGGACAGGGCCGAAGCTTTCTTT,CASSKDRAEAFF
TRBJ1-1,TRBV11-3,NA,NA,TGTGCCAGCAGGATCCCACGAGGGAACACTGAAGCTTTCTTT,CASRIPRGNTEAFF
TRBJ2-1,TRBV12-5,NA,NA,TGTGCTAGTGCTGGCTTCTCCTACAATGAGCAGTTCTTC,CASAGFSYNEQFF
TRBJ2-1,TRBV7-3,NA,NA,TGTGCCAGCAGTCCTAGTGCGTACAATGAGCAGTTCTTC,CASSPSAYNEQFF
TRBJ2-1,TRBV5-1,TRBD2,NA,TGCGCCAGCAGCTGGGGACTAGCGGGAGTAATGTCCTACAATGAGCAGTTCTTC,CASSWGLAGVMSYNEQFF
TRBJ2-5,TRBV7-2,NA,NA,TGTGCCAGCAGCCACCCTCTGGGGGTGGGGTACCAAGAGACCCAGTACTTC,CASSHPLGVGYQETQYF
TRBJ1-4,TRBV6-6,NA,NA,TGTGCCAGCAGTGACCCGGACGGCGAAAAACTGTTTTTT,CASSDPDGEKLFF
TRBJ1-4,TRBV7-9,TRBD1,NA,TGTGCCAGCAGTATACCGACAGGGGACCGTGAAAAACTGTTTTTT,CASSIPTGDREKLFF
TRBJ2-5,TRBV28,NA,NA,TGTGCCAGCAGTACGGTCTCGCGGGAGACCCAGTACTTC,CASSTVSRETQYF
TRBJ2-7,TRBV7-2,NA,NA,TGTGCCAGCAGCTTCAGGGGTCGGCTGGACCACTCCTACGAGCAGTACTTC,CASSFRGRLDHSYEQYF
TRBJ2-5,TRBV29-1,TRBD2,NA,TGCAGCGTTAAAGCGGGGCGTCAAGAGACCCAGTACTTC,CSVKAGRQETQYF
TRBJ2-1,TRBV19,NA,NA,TGTGCCAGTAGTATATCAGACTACAATGAGCAGTTCTTC,CASSISDYNEQFF
TRBJ1-1,TRBV28,TRBD1,NA,TGTGCCAGCAGTTTTCACAGGGGGAGGAACACTGAAGCTTTCTTT,CASSFHRGRNTEAFF
TRBJ1-3,TRBV10-3,TRBD1,few,TGTGCCATCAGTGCTTACCCGGGACAGTACTCTGGAAACACCATATATTTT,CAISAYPGQYSGNTIYF
TRBJ2-5,TRBV7-3,TRBD2,NA,TGTGCCAGCAGCTTGGGACTAGCAGAGACCCAGTACTTC,CASSLGLAETQYF
TRBJ1-1,TRBV4-1,NA,NA,TGCGCCAGCAGCCAAGAGGACCGATCTTACACTGAAGCTTTCTTT,CASSQEDRSYTEAFF
TRBJ1-2,TRBV5-6,TRBD1,NA,TGTGCCAGCAGCCTACGACAGGGTGACGGCTACACCTTC,CASSLRQGDGYTF
TRBJ1-2,TRBV25-1,NA,NA,TGTGCCAGCAGTGAACGGGGTGGCTACACCTTC,CASSERGGYTF
TRBJ1-5,TRBV18,NA,few,TGTGCCAGCTCACCTGGGCCCAATCAGCCCCAGCATTTT,CASSPGPNQPQHF
TRBJ1-2,TRBV5-4,TRBD1,NA,TGTGCCAGCAGTTCTGCCGGGACAGTGGGAGGCTACACCTTC,CASSSAGTVGGYTF
TRBJ1-1,TRBV5-4,TRBD1,once,TGTGCCAGCAGCCGCCGAGTCGGGAGGGGGCGGACTGAAGCTTTCTTT,CASSRRVGRGRTEAFF
TRBJ2-7,TRBV29-1,TRBD1,NA,TGCAGCGTTGATTTAGGGACAGGGAACGGCGAGCAGTACTTC,CSVDLGTGNGEQYF
TRBJ2-3,TRBV10-3,NA,NA,TGTGCCATCAGTGTTGAGGGGCCCCGCACAGATACGCAGTATTTT,CAISVEGPRTDTQYF
TRBJ2-2,TRBV25-1,TRBD2,NA,TGTGCCAGCAGGCCCTGGACTAGCGGGAAGAACACCGGGGAGCTGTTTTTT,CASRPWTSGKNTGELFF
TRBJ2-2,TRBV6-5,NA,NA,TGTGCCAGCAGTTATTGGGCAGGGATGAACACCGGGGAGCTGTTTTTT,CASSYWAGMNTGELFF
TRBJ2-3,TRBV5-1,NA,NA,TGCGCCAGCGGGCGTATAACCTCCACAGATACGCAGTATTTT,CASGRITSTDTQYF
TRBJ2-3,TRBV5-4,NA,NA,TGTGCCAGCAGCTTGGATCACAGGGAGGCAGATACGCAGTATTTT,CASSLDHREADTQYF
TRBJ1-5,TRBV6-6,NA,NA,TGTGCCAGCAGTGGAAGAGGGGTGGATCAGCCCCAGCATTTT,CASSGRGVDQPQHF
TRBJ1-4,TRBV7-8,TRBD1,NA,TGTGCCAGCAGCACCTCAGGGGGCGGGAGAGAAAAACTGTTTTTT,CASSTSGGGREKLFF
TRBJ1-1,TRBV28,TRBD1,NA,TGTGCCAGCAGCAAAGACAGGGGGCGCGTAGCTTTCTTT,CASSKDRGRVAFF
TRBJ1-2,TRBV5-1,NA,NA,TGCGCCAGCAGCGTGGAGTCGTATCATGACTATGGCTACACCTTC,CASSVESYHDYGYTF
TRBJ2-5,TRBV9,TRBD2,NA,TGTGCCAGCAGCGTAGGGCTTGGCGGGGGGAAAGAGACCCAGTACTTC,CASSVGLGGGKETQYF
TRBJ2-7,TRBV6-5,NA,NA,TGTGCCAGCAGTTCTCCGGGACACCACACCTACGAGCAGTACTTC,CASSSPGHHTYEQYF
TRBJ1-4,TRBV20-1,NA,few,TGCAGTGCTACCGGGGAAGAAAAACTGTTTTTT,CSATGEEKLFF
TRBJ2-5,TRBV7-8,NA,NA,TGTGCCAGCAGCCGCATCCAAGAGACCCAGTACTTC,CASSRIQETQYF
TRBJ1-5,TRBV5-4,NA,NA,TGTGCCAGCAGCTTGGCAGGGCAGCCCCAGCATTTT,CASSLAGQPQHF
TRBJ2-5,TRBV6-1,NA,once,TGTGCCAGCAGTAGGGAGACCCAGTACTTC,CASSRETQYF
TRBJ2-2,TRBV9,TRBD1,NA,TGTGCCAGCAGCGAAACAGGGGCACCGGAGGAGCTGTTTTTT,CASSETGAPEELFF
TRBJ1-1,TRBV28,NA,few,TGTGCCAGCAGTTTAAGGACAGCCCGGACTGAAGCTTTCTTT,CASSLRTARTEAFF
TRBJ2-3,TRBV10-2,NA,NA,TGCGCCAGCAGTGCCTTGGGGGCCACAGATACGCAGTATTTT,CASSALGATDTQYF
TRBJ1-1,TRBV5-1,TRBD1,NA,TGCGCCAGCAGCCCATACAGGGGGCAGGACACTGAAGCTTTCTTT,CASSPYRGQDTEAFF